The 20 T cell receptor beta chains listed next were all sequenced from one sample in a study of shared clonotypes between healthy human individuals. Terminally differentiated effector memory CD45RA+ cells were excluded from the naive CD8 cells, which were CD45RO-negative and positively selected for CCR7. Some clones are missing from TCRdb's copy, which holds only in-frame ones; the method was immunoSEQ multiplex PCR. Of 1.5 million to 2.5 million clones listed, about 95% are singletons. Material for sequencing was naive CD8+ T cells sorted from blood. The origin of the receptors is a young man in good health.

The chain links TRBV21-1 to TRBJ2-1; TRBD2, the D gene given by the table, was not confirmed from the DNA. TRBV21-1 is a documented pseudogene. The CDR3 loop spans 16 amino acids. CDR3 protein: CASTPVSRLAGDCWFF. The CDR3 DNA reads TGTGCCAGCACCCCCGTTTCTCGACTAGCGGGAGACTGTTGGTTCTTC.

The chain has TRBV5-6 and TRBJ2-1, with 10 nucleotides matching TRBD2. CDR1 is SGHDT and CDR2 is YYEEEE in the germline V gene. The V segment lost 1 base and the J segment 7 bases; nucleotides outside the gene matches: 5. This CDR3 comprises 15 residues. DNA of the CDR3: TGTGCCAGCAGCTTGCTAGCGGGAGTTTTTAATGAGCAGTTCTTC. As protein: CASSLLAGVFNEQFF.

The rearrangement links TRBV28 to TRBJ2-1; no firm D call. V was trimmed by 3 bases and J by 4 bases, leaving 7 bases between them. The CDR3 is 13 residues long. Germline CDR1 reads MDHEN; CDR2 reads SYDVKM. CDR3 nucleotide sequence: TGTGCCAGCAGTTTGGCGAAGTACAATGAGCAGTTCTTC. Amino acids: CASSLAKYNEQFF.

This sequence joins TRBV5-6 and TRBJ1-2; 7 nucleotides line up with TRBD1. The junction had 5 bases not matched to a gene; V was cut back by 5 bases and J by 4 bases. This CDR3 has 13 amino acids. The germline V gene encodes CDR1 SGHDT and CDR2 YYEEEE. The CDR3 DNA is TGTGCCAGCAGGGTACAGGGGAGCTATGGCTACACCTTC. It is translated as CASRVQGSYGYTF.

This clone was observed a single time. Other DNA sequences in the sample encode the same CDR3. The V and J genes are TRBV7-9 and TRBJ1-2; D gene uncertain. The CDR3 consists of 11 residues. Germline lookup yields CDR1 SEHNR and CDR2 FQNEAQ (reference sequence). V dropped 5 bases and J dropped 5 bases, with 6 bases sitting between them. CDR3: CASSPDYGYTF. CDR3 bases: TGTGCCAGCAGCCCCGATTATGGCTACACCTTC.

The gene calls are TRBV28 and TRBJ1-5; 7 positions match TRBD1. Germline V gives CDR1 MDHEN, CDR2 SYDVKM. The CDR3 length is 16 residues. V lost 4 bases and J lost 6; bases outside the gene matches: 12. The CDR3 loop is CASSSPGRGSSQPQHF. CDR3 DNA sequence: TGTGCCAGCAGTTCCCCGGGCAGGGGGTCATCTCAGCCCCAGCATTTT. Combining the CDR3 with reference TRBV28 and TRBJ1-5 gives the whole variable domain DVKVTQSSRYLVKRTGEKVFLECVQDMDHENMFWYRQDPGLGLRLIYFSYDVKMKEKGDIPEGYSVSREKKERFSLILESASTNQTSMYLCASSSPGRGSSQPQHFGDGTRLSIL.

The chain employs TRBV5-1 and TRBJ2-7, with D unresolved. V was pared by 8 bases and J by 3 bases, with 3 bases between. Germline CDR1 and CDR2: SGHRS and YFSETQ. The CDR3 is made up of 9 amino acids. The CDR3 DNA follows: TGCGCCAGAAACTACGAGCAGTACTTC. Translated: CARNYEQYF.

The V gene is TRBV18, the J gene TRBJ2-3; D not resolved. Trimming took off 2 bases at V and 1 base at J, with 7 bases between the two ends. The germline gives CDR1 KGHSH, CDR2 LQKENI. CDR3 length: 14 residues. CDR3 nucleotides: TGTGCCAGCTCACCAAGGTTGGGCACAGATACGCAGTATTTT. Its protein product is CASSPRLGTDTQYF. The full variable domain, with the rest looked up from reference TRBV18 and TRBJ2-3, is NAGVMQNPRHLVRRRGQEARLRCSPMKGHSHVYWYRQLPEEGLKFMVYLQKENIIDESGMPKERFSAEFPKEGPSILRIQQVVRGDSAAYFCASSPRLGTDTQYFGPGTRLTVL.

Here the CDR3 DNA reads TGTGCCAGCAGAGCCGGGACTAGCGTCTCCTACGAGCAGTACTTC. This encodes CASRAGTSVSYEQYF. The chain couples TRBV7-2 to TRBJ2-7; 10 positions agree with TRBD2. Germline assignment: CDR1 SGHTA and CDR2 FQGNSA. This CDR3 has 15 amino acids. V gave up 6 bases and J gave up 0 bases; unmatched junction bases: 5.

The J gene is TRBJ1-1, the V gene TRBV28; D call uncertain. Germline CDR1 and CDR2: MDHEN and SYDVKM. V dropped 3 bases and J dropped 1 base, with 6 bases sitting between them. The CDR3 totals 13 residues. The CDR3 is CASSFSQNTEAFF. As DNA, the CDR3 is TGTGCCAGCAGTTTTTCCCAGAACACTGAAGCTTTCTTT.

The chain recombines TRBV27 with TRBJ2-4; TRBD2 matches 7 bases. Germline V gene sequence: CDR1 MNHEY, CDR2 SMNVEV (reference sequence). This CDR3 has 16 amino acids. J gave up 0 bases and V 6 bases, and 8 bases lay outside the gene matches. Here the CDR3 reads CASSLTWGGAKNIQYF. CDR3 nucleotides: TGTGCCAGCAGCCTTACCTGGGGGGGAGCCAAAAACATTCAGTACTTC.

The chain recombines TRBV4-1 with TRBJ1-6; no reliable D call. CDR3 length: 15 residues. Germline values: CDR1 MGHRA, CDR2 YSYEKL. The V and J ends lost 0 bases and 11 bases respectively, with 14 bases between them. CDR3 bases: TGCGCCAGCAGCCAAGATTCTACCTTTTGGGCACCCCTCCACTTT. Its protein product is CASSQDSTFWAPLHF.

This chain links TRBV11-2 with TRBJ2-3; D is possibly TRBD2 (6 bases). From germline, CDR1 is SGHAT and CDR2 FQNNGV. CDR3 length: 16 residues. V lost 1 base, J lost 0 bases, and 11 bases lay in between. CDR3 coding DNA: TGTGCCAGCAGCTTAGGGGGTAGCGGAAGCACAGATACGCAGTATTTT. This sequence encodes CASSLGGSGSTDTQYF. Complete variable domain (other parts from reference TRBV11-2 and TRBJ2-3): EAGVAQSPRYKIIEKRQSVAFWCNPISGHATLYWYQQILGQGPKLLIQFQNNGVVDDSQLPKDRFSAERLKGVDSTLKIQPAKLEDSAVYLCASSLGGSGSTDTQYFGPGTRLTVL.

This chain links TRBV10-2 with TRBJ2-7; the match to TRBD2 covers 14 bases. The CDR3 spans 15 residues. The trim removed 6 bases at V and 0 bases at J, leaving 1 base unmatched. Germline values: CDR1 WSHSY, CDR2 SAAADI. CDR3 amino acids: CASRGTSGGSYEQYF. The DNA of the CDR3 is TGCGCCAGCAGGGGGACTAGCGGGGGCTCCTACGAGCAGTACTTC.

This sequence joins TRBV7-8 and TRBJ1-4; 7 bases match TRBD1. The CDR3 extends over 16 amino acids. V lost 0 bases to trimming and J lost 7 bases; unmatched junction nucleotides: 8. Germline CDR1 SGHVS, CDR2 FQNEAQ. The CDR3 sequence: CASSLARQGFGEKLFF. The DNA for the CDR3 is TGTGCCAGCAGCTTAGCGCGACAGGGTTTTGGTGAAAAACTGTTTTTT.

The chain links TRBV28 to TRBJ2-5, with D maybe TRBD2 (5 bases). Germline CDR1 is MDHEN and CDR2 is SYDVKM. The CDR3 runs to 13 residues. The V end was cut by 2 bases, the J end by 5 bases, with 9 bases between. CDR3 bases: TGTGCCAGCAGTTTACTCCCTAGCGAGACCCAGTACTTC. It translates to CASSLLPSETQYF.

The CDR3 region has the DNA TGTGCCAGCAGTTATAGGGGACTAGGGTGGGAGCTGTTTTTT. Its translation is CASSYRGLGWELFF. The chain has TRBV6-5 and TRBJ2-2, with TRBD2 matching 8 bases. Germline values: CDR1 MNHEY, CDR2 SVGAGI. The CDR3 spans 14 residues. V dropped 3 bases and J dropped 9; count of bases not matched to a gene: 6.

V usage is TRBV9 and J usage is TRBJ2-7; unclear D gene. The CDR3 length is 14 residues. V shed 5 bases and J shed 0 bases, with 12 bases lying between them. Looked up from germline, CDR1 is SGDLS and CDR2 is YYNGEE. CDR3: CASSTGVLSYEQYF. The DNA of the CDR3 is TGTGCCAGCAGTACCGGAGTTCTCTCCTACGAGCAGTACTTC.

This clone was seen a single time. The V and J genes are TRBV27 and TRBJ1-4; 9 bases agree with TRBD1. Per the germline V gene, CDR1 is MNHEY and CDR2 is SMNVEV (reference sequence). This CDR3 region has 15 residues. Trimming removed 2 bases from V and 6 bases from J; junction bases left unmatched: 4. The CDR3 reads CASSLGTGWDEKLFF. DNA of the CDR3: TGTGCCAGCAGTTTAGGGACAGGGTGGGATGAAAAACTGTTTTTT.

The V and J genes are TRBV19 and TRBJ1-5; tentatively, D is TRBD1 (5 bases). The germline CDR1 and CDR2 sequences are LNHDA and SQIVND (reference sequence). V was cut by 3 bases and J by 6 bases, with 9 bases left in between. The CDR3 contains 13 residues. CDR3 nucleotide sequence: TGTGCCAGTAGTATCGGGGGGACTCAGCCCCAGCATTTT. Protein product: CASSIGGTQPQHF.